The clone carrying this T cell receptor beta chain was found a few times. The V segment lost 5 bases and the J segment 7 bases; nucleotides outside the gene matches: 5. The CDR3 is 14 amino acids. The germline V gene has CDR1 LGHNT and CDR2 FRNRAP. The source of the sample is a study of T cells in Graves' hyperthyroidism and ophthalmopathy. Amplified TCR beta CDR3 regions came from RNA transcripts. A first-round RT-PCR of the TCR CDR3 used the HTBI primer set. TCRdb itself ran the multiplex PCR reads through MiXCR, one entry per CDR3 protein. The table has hundreds of thousands of distinct CDR3 sequences, approximately 21% seen once; the top ten hold roughly 60%.

This TCR was sampled from a man under 40 with Graves' ophthalmopathy. The chain is built from TRBV12-5 and TRBJ1-6; TRBD1 aligns across 7 bases. The specimen sequenced was blood. The DNA of the CDR3 is TGTGCTAGTGGTCTTACAGGGGTCAATTCACCCCTCCACTTT. Translated: CASGLTGVNSPLHF.